The subject of this entry is one T cell receptor (beta chain). The data originate from a study of technical replicates of blood from a handful of donors. Profiling relied on immunoSEQ multiplex PCR, and the TCRdb table lists in-frame clones only, not all of them. The data hold tens of thousands of clones, with around nine tenths observed a single time. The germline V gene encodes CDR1 MNHEY and CDR2 SMNVEV (reference sequence). The CDR3 has 14 amino acids. V shed 5 bases and J 3 bases; nucleotides not matched to a gene: 4. The sequencing input was T cells isolated from PBMCs. The TCR sequence derives from a human donor in good health. The chain is built from TRBV27 and TRBJ2-3, with 8 positions matching TRBD1. The CDR3 here is CASSPWTGTDTQYF. In DNA, the CDR3 is TGTGCCAGCAGTCCCTGGACAGGGACAGATACGCAGTATTTT.